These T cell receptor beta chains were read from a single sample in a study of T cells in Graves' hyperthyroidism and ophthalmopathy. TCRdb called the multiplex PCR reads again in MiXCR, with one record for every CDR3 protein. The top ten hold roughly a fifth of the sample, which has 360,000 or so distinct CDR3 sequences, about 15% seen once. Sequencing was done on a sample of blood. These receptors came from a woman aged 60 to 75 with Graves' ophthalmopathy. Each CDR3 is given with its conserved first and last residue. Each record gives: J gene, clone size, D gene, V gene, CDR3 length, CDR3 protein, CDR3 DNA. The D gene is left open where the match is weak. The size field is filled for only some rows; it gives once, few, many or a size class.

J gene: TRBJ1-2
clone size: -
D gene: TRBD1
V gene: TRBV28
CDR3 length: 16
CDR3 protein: CASSDARDRVGYGYTF
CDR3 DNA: TGTGCCAGCAGCGACGCCCGGGACAGGGTCGGCTATGGCTACACCTTC

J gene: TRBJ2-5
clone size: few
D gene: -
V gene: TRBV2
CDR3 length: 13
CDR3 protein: CASKSTGQETQYF
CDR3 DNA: TGTGCCAGCAAGAGCACAGGCCAAGAGACCCAGTACTTC

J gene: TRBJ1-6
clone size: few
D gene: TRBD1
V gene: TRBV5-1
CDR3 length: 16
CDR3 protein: CASSLSGGHFNSPLHF
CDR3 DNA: TGCGCCAGCAGCTTGTCAGGGGGACACTTTAATTCACCCCTCCACTTT

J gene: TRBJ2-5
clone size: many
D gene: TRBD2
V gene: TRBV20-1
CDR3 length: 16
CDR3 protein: CSLSLRLAGGSETQYF
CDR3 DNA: TGCAGCCTTTCCTTAAGACTAGCTGGGGGTTCAGAGACCCAGTACTTC

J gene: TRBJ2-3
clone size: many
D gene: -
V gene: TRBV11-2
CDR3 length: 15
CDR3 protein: CASSLVGAGGDTQYF
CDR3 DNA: TGTGCCAGCAGCTTGGTGGGGGCAGGAGGAGATACGCAGTATTTT

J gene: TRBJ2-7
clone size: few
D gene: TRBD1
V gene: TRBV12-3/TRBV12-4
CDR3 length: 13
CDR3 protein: CASTTGTAYEQYF
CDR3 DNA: TGTGCCAGTACGACTGGGACAGCCTACGAGCAGTACTTC

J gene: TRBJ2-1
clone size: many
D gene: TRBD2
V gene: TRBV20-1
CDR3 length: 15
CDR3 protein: CSATGTSGSLNEQFF
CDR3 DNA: TGCAGTGCTACGGGGACTAGCGGGAGTCTGAATGAGCAGTTCTTC

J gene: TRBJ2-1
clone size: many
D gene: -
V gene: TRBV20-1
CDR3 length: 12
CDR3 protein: CSARPGHNEQFF
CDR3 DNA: TGCAGTGCCAGGCCAGGGCACAATGAGCAGTTCTTC

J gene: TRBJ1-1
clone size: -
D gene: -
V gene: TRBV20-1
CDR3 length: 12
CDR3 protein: CSAILRGTEAFF
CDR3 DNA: TGCAGTGCTATCCTCCGGGGCACTGAAGCTTTCTTT

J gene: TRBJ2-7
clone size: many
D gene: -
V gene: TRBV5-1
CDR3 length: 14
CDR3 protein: CASSLAPRGYEQYF
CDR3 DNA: TGCGCCAGCAGCCTGGCCCCCAGGGGCTACGAGCAGTACTTC

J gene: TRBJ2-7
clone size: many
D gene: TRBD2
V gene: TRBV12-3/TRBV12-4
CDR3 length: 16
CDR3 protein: CASSGGVGGGGYEQYF
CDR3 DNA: TGTGCCAGCAGCGGTGGTGTCGGGGGGGGTGGGTACGAGCAGTACTTC

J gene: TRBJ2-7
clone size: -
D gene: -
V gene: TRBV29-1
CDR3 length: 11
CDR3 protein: CSVDISYEQYF
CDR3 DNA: TGCAGCGTTGACATCTCCTACGAGCAGTACTTC

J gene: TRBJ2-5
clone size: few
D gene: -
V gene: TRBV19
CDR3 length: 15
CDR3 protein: CASSISSGNQETQYF
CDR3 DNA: TGTGCCAGTAGTATTTCAAGCGGAAACCAAGAGACCCAGTACTTC

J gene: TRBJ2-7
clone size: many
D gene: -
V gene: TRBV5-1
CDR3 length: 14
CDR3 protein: CASTPGPVSYEQYF
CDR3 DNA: TGCGCCAGCACGCCGGGACCTGTCTCCTACGAGCAGTACTTC

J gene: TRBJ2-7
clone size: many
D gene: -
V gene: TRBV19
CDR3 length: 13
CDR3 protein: CASSQQGSYEQYF
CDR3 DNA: TGTGCCAGTAGTCAGCAAGGATCCTACGAGCAGTACTTC

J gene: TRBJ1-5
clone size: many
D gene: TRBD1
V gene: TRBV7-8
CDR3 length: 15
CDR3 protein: CASSFGQGVGQPQHF
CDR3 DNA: TGTGCCAGCAGCTTTGGACAGGGGGTGGGTCAGCCCCAGCATTTT

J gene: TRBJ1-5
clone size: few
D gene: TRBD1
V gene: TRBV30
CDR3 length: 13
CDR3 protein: CAWSRDSNQPQHF
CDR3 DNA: TGTGCCTGGAGTAGGGACAGTAATCAGCCCCAGCATTTT

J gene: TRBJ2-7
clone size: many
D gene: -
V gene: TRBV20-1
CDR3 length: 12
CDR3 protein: CSARKDSYEQYF
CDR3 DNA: TGCAGTGCTAGGAAGGACAGCTACGAGCAGTACTTC

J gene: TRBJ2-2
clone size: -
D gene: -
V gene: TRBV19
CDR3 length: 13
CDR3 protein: CASSISGTGELFF
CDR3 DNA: TGTGCCAGTAGTATATCTGGGACCGGGGAGCTGTTTTTT

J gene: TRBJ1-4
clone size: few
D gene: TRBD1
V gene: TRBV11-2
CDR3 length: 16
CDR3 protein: CASSPEQTGSNEKLFF
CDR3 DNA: TGTGCCAGCAGCCCAGAACAGACAGGGTCTAATGAAAAACTGTTTTTT

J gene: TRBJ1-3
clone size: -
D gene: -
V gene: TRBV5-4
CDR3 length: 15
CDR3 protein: CASSLLEGVGNTIYF
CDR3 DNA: TGTGCCAGCAGCTTGCTTGAAGGGGTTGGAAACACCATATATTTT

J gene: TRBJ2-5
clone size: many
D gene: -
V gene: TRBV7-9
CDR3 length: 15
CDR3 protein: CASSRTGTPQETQYF
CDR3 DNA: TGTGCCAGCAGCCGGACCGGGACGCCGCAAGAGACCCAGTACTTC

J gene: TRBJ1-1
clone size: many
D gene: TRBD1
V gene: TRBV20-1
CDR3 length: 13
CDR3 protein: CSARGRGRTEAFF
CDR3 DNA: TGCAGTGCTAGAGGCAGGGGGCGTACTGAAGCTTTCTTT

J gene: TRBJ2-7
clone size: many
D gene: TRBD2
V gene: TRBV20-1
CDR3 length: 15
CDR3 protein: CSARDGAGGAYEQYF
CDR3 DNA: TGCAGTGCTAGAGATGGGGCGGGAGGGGCCTACGAGCAGTACTTC

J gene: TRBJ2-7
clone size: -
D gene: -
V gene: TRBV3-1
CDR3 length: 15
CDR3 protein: CASSLFRSREYEQYF
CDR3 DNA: TGTGCCAGCAGCCTCTTTCGGTCCCGGGAATACGAGCAGTACTTC

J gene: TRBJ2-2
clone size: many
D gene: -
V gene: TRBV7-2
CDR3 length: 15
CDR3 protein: CASSRGRGQTGELFF
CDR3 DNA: TGTGCCAGCAGCCGGGGGAGGGGGCAGACCGGGGAGCTGTTTTTT

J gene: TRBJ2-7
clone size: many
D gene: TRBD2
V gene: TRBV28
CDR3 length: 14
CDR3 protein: CARGTSGGSYEQYF
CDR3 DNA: TGTGCCAGGGGAACTAGCGGGGGCTCCTACGAGCAGTACTTC

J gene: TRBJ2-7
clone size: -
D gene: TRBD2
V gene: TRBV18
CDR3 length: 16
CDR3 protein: CASSPFTSGATYEQYF
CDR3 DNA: TGTGCCAGCTCACCCTTTACTAGCGGGGCGACCTACGAGCAGTACTTC

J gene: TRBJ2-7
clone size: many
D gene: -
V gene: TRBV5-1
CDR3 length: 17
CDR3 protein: CASSSRSLTGSSYEQYF
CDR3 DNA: TGCGCCAGCAGCTCGCGCTCTTTGACTGGCAGCTCCTACGAGCAGTACTTC

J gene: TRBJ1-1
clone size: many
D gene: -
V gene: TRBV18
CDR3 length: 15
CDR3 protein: CASSPGGGAGTEAFF
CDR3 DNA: TGTGCCAGCTCACCCGGGGGCGGGGCGGGCACTGAAGCTTTCTTT

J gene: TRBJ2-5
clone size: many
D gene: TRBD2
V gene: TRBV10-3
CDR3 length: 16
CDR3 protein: CAISESRGSTAETQYF
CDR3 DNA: TGTGCCATCAGTGAGTCTCGCGGGAGTACGGCGGAGACCCAGTACTTC

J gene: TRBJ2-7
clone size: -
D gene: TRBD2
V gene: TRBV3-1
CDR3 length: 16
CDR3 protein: CASSHSRRLAMYEQYF
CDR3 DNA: TGTGCCAGCAGCCACTCCCGGAGACTAGCGATGTACGAGCAGTACTTC

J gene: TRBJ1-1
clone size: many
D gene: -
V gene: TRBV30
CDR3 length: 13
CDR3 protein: CAWSYAVNTEAFF
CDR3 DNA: TGTGCCTGGAGTTATGCCGTTAATACTGAAGCTTTCTTT

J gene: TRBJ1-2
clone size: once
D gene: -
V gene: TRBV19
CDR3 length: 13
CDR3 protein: CASTRTPNYGYTF
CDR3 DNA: TGTGCCAGTACCCGGACCCCTAACTATGGCTACACCTTC

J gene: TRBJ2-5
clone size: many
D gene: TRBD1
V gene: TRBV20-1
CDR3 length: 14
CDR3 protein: CSARDFRGHETQYF
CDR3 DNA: TGCAGTGCTAGAGATTTTAGGGGGCATGAGACCCAGTACTTC

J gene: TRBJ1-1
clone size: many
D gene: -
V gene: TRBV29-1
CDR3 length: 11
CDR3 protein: CSVDWNTEAFF
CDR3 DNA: TGCAGCGTTGACTGGAACACTGAAGCTTTCTTT

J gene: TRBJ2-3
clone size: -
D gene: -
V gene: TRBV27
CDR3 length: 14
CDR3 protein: CASSLFRDTDTQYF
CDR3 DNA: TGTGCCAGCAGTTTATTCAGGGACACAGATACGCAGTATTTT

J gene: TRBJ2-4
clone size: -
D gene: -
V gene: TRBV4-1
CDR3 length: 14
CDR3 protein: CASRSQGTKNIQYF
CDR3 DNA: TGCGCCAGCAGGTCCCAGGGAACCAAAAACATTCAGTACTTC

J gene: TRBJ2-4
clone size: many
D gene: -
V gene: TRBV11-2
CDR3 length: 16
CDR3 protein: CASSLTRDLAKNIQYF
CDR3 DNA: TGTGCCAGCAGCTTAACCAGAGATCTAGCCAAAAACATTCAGTACTTC

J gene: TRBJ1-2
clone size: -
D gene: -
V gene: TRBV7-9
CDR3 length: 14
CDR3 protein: CASSLVEWNDGYTF
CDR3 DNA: TGTGCCAGCAGCTTAGTTGAGTGGAACGATGGCTACACCTTC

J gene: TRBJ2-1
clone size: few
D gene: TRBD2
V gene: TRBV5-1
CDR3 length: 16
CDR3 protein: CASSLAVGGSGDEQFF
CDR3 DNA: TGCGCCAGCAGCTTAGCGGTCGGCGGGAGTGGCGATGAGCAGTTCTTC

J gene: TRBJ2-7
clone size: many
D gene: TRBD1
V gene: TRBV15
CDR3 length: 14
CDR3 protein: CATSRRQGNYEQYF
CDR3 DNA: TGTGCCACCAGCAGAAGACAGGGAAACTACGAGCAGTACTTC